This T cell receptor (beta chain) was sequenced in a study of tumor-infiltrating lymphocytes in primary liver carcinoma. There are 13 residues in the CDR3. Germline V gene sequence: CDR1 SGHNT, CDR2 YYREEE (reference sequence). cDNA specific to TCR beta was made from 450 to 500 ng of total RNA, with a constant-region primer employed for priming. Libraries for TCR beta were built through three nested multiplex PCR rounds, which together made up a slightly modified ARM-PCR procedure. PCR rounds one and two used TRBV1-TRBV30 forward primers with a C-beta reverse primer for 9 to 10 cycles each. TCRdb reprocessed the multiplex PCR reads with MiXCR, giving one entry per CDR3 protein. The table has roughly 22,000 distinct CDR3 sequences, more than 70% seen once; the top ten hold 35%. To note about this clonotype: A junction boundary mismatches the germline segment, possibly from a read error.

Each 20-30 mg portion of unsorted bulk tissue served as the source for co-extraction of RNA and DNA. The TCR sequence derives from a woman in her 30s with primary liver carcinoma and hepatitis B virus infection. Sequencing used liver tumor tissue from sampling region 2. As to subset: tumor region T2, inferior pole. The rearrangement links TRBV5-4 to TRBJ1-2; D not resolved. The CDR3 DNA follows: TGTGCCAGCAACACATTCCACGACTATGGTTACACCTTC. Its translation: CASNTFHDYGYTF.